This paragraph reports one TCR beta chain. The data are from a study of OX40 agonist ivuxolimab in advanced cancers. TCRdb's table, derived via immunoSEQ multiplex PCR, lists solely in-frame clones and lacks some. Of about 82,000 clones listed, over 85% are singletons. V lost 3 bases to trimming and J lost 6 bases; unmatched junction nucleotides: 8. CDR3 length equals 14 residues. The germline CDR1 and CDR2 sequences are MNHNS and SASEGT. The sample here was CD4+ or CD8+ T cells sorted from blood, taken in a trial of the OX40 agonist ivuxolimab. The chain links TRBV6-1 to TRBJ2-7; 7 bases map to TRBD2. The origin of this receptor is an adult with an advanced solid tumor such as melanoma, head and neck, liver or kidney cancer. The CDR3, as DNA: TGTGCCAGCAGTGAGGGACTATCGGCTACCGAGCAGTACTTC. It yields the protein CASSEGLSATEQYF.